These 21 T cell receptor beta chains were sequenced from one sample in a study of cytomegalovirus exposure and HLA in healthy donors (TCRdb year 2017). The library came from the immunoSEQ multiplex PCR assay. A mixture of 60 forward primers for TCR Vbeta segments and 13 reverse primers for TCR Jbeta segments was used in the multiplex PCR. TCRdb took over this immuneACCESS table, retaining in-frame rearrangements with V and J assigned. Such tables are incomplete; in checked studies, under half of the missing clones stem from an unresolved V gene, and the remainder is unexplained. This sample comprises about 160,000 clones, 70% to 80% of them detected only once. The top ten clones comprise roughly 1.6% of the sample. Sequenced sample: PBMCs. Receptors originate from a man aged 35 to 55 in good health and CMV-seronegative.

The DNA for the CDR3 is TGTGCCAGCAGCTTAGCGCCCCGGCAGGGTAAAGGTCAGCCCCAGCATTTT. Protein product: CASSLAPRQGKGQPQHF. The chain carries TRBV7-8 and TRBJ1-5; tentatively, D is TRBD1 (5 bases). V lost 0 bases, J lost 6 bases, and 18 bases lay in between. Germline lookup yields CDR1 SGHVS and CDR2 FQNEAQ. CDR3 length: 17 residues.

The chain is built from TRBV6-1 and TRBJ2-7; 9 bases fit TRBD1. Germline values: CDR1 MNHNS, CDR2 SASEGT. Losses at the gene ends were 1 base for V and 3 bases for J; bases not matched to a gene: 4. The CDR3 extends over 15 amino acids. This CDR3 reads CASSEGGQGFYEQYF. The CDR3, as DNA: TGTGCCAGCAGTGAAGGGGGACAGGGATTCTACGAGCAGTACTTC.

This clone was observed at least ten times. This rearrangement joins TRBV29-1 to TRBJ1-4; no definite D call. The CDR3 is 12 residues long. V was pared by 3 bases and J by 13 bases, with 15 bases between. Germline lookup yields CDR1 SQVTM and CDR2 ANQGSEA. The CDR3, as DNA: TGCAGCGTTGAGAGAGACCTGGGAGGACTGTTTTTT. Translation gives CSVERDLGGLFF.

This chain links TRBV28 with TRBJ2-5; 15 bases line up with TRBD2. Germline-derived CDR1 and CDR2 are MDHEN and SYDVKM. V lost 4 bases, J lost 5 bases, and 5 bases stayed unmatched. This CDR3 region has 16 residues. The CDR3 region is CASSSGLAGGGETQYF. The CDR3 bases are TGTGCCAGCAGTTCGGGACTAGCGGGGGGTGGGGAGACCCAGTACTTC.

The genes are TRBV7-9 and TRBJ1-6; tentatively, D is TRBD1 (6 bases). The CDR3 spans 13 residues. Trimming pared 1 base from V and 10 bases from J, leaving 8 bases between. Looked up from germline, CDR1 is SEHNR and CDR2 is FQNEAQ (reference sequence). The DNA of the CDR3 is TGTGCCAGCAGCTTAGAGGGGGAGTCACCCCTCCACTTT. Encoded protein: CASSLEGESPLHF. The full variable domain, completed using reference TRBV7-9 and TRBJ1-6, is DTGVSQNPRHKITKRGQNVTFRCDPISEHNRLYWYRQTLGQGPEFLTYFQNEAQLEKSRLLSDRFSAERPKGSFSTLEIQRTEQGDSAMYLCASSLEGESPLHFGNGTRLTVT.

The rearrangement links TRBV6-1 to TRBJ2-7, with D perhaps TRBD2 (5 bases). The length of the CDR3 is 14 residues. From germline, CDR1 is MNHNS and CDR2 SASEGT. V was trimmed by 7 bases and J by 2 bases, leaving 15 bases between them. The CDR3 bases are TGTGCCAGCAAAGGACTCTTAGTCCCCTACGAGCAGTACTTC. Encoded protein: CASKGLLVPYEQYF.

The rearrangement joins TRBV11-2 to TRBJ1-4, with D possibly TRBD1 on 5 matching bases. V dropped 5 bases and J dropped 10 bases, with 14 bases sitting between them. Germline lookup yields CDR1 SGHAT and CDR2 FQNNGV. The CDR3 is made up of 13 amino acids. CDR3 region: CASSTQEGGKLFF. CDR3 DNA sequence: TGTGCCAGCAGCACACAGGAAGGTGGAAAACTGTTTTTT.

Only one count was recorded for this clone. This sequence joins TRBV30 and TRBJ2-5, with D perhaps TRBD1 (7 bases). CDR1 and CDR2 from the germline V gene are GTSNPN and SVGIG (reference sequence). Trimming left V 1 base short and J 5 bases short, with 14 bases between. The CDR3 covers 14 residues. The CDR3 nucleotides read TGTGCCTGGAGTGGTAAGGGGGCGGGGGAGACCCAGTACTTC. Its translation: CAWSGKGAGETQYF. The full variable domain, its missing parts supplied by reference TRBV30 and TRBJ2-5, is SQTIHQWPATLVQPVGSPLSLECTVEGTSNPNLYWYRQAAGRGLQLLFYSVGIGQISSEVPQNLSASRPQDRQFILSSKKLLLSDSGFYLCAWSGKGAGETQYFGPGTRLLVL.

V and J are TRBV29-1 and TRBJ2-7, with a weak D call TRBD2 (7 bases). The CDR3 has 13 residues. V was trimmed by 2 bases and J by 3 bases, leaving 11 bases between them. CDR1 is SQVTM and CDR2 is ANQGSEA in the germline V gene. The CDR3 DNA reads TGCAGCGTTGAACCGGGGGGCGGCTACGAGCAGTACTTC. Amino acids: CSVEPGGGYEQYF.

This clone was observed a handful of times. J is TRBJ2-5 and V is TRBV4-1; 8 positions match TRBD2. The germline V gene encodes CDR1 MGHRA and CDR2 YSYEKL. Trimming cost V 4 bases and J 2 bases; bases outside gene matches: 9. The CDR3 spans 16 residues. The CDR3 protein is CASSPQGGRTQETQYF. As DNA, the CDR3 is TGCGCCAGCAGCCCTCAGGGCGGGAGGACTCAAGAGACCCAGTACTTC.

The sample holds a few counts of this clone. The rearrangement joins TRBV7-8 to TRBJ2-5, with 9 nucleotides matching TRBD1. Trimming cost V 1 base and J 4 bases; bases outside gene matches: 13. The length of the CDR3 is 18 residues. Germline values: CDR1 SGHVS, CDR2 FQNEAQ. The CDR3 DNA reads TGTGCCAGCAGCTTAGTAGCTACCGGGACAGGGAAGGGAGAGACCCAGTACTTC. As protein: CASSLVATGTGKGETQYF.

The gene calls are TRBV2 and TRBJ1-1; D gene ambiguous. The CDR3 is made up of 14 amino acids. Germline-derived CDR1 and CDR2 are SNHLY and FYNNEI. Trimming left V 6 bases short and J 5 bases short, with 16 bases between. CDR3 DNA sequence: TGTGCCAGCAGAGAGGGAAATTTTGGGACTGAAGCTTTCTTT. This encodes CASREGNFGTEAFF.

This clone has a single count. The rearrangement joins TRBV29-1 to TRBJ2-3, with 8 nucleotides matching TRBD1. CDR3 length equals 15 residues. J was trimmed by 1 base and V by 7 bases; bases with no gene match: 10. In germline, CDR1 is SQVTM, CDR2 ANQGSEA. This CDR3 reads CSGKDRVGGTDTQYF. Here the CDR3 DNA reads TGCAGCGGGAAGGACAGGGTTGGGGGCACAGATACGCAGTATTTT.

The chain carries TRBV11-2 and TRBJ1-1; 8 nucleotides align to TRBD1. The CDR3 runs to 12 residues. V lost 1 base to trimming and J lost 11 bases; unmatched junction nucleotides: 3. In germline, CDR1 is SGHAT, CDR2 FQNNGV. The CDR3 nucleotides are TGTGCCAGCAGCTTAGCGGACAGGGAGGCTTTCTTT. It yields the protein CASSLADREAFF.

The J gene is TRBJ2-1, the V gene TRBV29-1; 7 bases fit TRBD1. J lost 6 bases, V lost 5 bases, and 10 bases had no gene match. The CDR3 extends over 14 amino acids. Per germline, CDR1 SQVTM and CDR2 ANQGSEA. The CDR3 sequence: CSVQRDREINEQFF. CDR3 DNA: TGCAGCGTTCAGAGGGACAGAGAAATCAATGAGCAGTTCTTC.

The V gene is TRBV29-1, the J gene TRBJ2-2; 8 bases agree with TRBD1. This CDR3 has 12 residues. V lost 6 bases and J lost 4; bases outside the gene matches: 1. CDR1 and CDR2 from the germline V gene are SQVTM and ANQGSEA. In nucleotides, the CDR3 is TGCAGCGTCGGACAGGGCACCGGGGAGCTGTTTTTT. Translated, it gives CSVGQGTGELFF.

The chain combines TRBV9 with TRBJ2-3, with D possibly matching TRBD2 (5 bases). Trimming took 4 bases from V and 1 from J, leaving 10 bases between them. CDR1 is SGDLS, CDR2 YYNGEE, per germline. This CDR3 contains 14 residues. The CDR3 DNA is TGTGCCAGCAGCCCTGCGGGCGGCACAGATACGCAGTATTTT. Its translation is CASSPAGGTDTQYF.

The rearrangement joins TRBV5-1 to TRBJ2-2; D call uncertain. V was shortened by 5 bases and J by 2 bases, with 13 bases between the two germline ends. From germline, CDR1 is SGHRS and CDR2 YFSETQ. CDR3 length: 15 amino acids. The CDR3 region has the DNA TGCGCCAGCAGGTCCCGAAGCCCTAACACCGGGGAGCTGTTTTTT. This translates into CASRSRSPNTGELFF.

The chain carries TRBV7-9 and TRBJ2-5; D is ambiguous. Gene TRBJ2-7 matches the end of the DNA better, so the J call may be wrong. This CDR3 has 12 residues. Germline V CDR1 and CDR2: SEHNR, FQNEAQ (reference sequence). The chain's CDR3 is CASSLWVGEQYF. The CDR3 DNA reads TGTGCCAGCAGCTTATGGGTGGGCGAGCAGTACTTC.

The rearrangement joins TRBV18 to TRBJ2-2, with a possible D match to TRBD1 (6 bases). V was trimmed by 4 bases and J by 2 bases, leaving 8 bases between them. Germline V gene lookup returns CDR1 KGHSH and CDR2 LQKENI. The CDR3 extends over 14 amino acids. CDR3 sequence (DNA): TGTGCCAGCTCACGGACAGACAACACCGGGGAGCTGTTTTTT. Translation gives CASSRTDNTGELFF.

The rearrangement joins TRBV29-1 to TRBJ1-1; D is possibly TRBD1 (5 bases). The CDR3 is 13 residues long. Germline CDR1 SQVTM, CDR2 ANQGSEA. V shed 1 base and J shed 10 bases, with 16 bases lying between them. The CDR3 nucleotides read TGCAGCGTTGAAGGACTAGGGGAGAGGGGAGCTTTCTTT. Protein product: CSVEGLGERGAFF.